This T cell receptor beta chain was captured in a study of glioma-infiltrating T cells. Study-level findings and limits: Gliomas, especially low-grade, showed above-expected tissue-blood divergence; non-neoplastic patients showed below.

To note about this clonotype: The antigen remains undetermined. A read error is possible here, since a much larger clone lies one base away.

The CDR3 is 16 amino acids. CDR1 is SNHLY and CDR2 is FYNNEI in the germline V gene. Amplification of TCR alpha and beta CDR3 regions from RNA used iRepertoire nested multiplex PCR. For one-step reverse transcription and amplification, 100-400 ng of tissue mRNA or PBMC total RNA was used. One entry per CDR3 protein results from TCRdb running MiXCR on the multiplex PCR reads. The profile shows roughly 200,000 distinct CDR3 sequences, roughly 45% of them singletons. The rearrangement joins TRBV2 to TRBJ1-5, with D tentatively TRBD1 (6 bases). Sequences were obtained from glioma tissue, nonneoplastic brain tissue, or PBMCs (not recorded which). This sequence originates from a human donor with low-grade glioma or glioblastoma, undergoing nonglioma brain surgery, or in good health (not recorded which). CDR3 nucleotides: TGTGCCAGCAGTGGGGTTGCAGGGGTGAGCAATCAGCCCGAGCATTTT. It encodes CASSGVAGVSNQPEHF.